A selection of T cell receptor beta chains follows, all from one sample in a study of blood T cells in healthy people across ages. Via MiXCR, TCRdb re-called the 5' RACE reads, giving one row per CDR3 protein. The top ten hold 10% to 15% of the sample, which has 650,000 to 1,000,000 distinct CDR3 sequences, under 40% seen once. Sequencing was done on a sample of blood. The source of these receptors is a young man in good health. Both conserved end residues are part of each CDR3. The order of the fields is V gene, D gene, clone size, J gene, CDR3 DNA, CDR3 protein. D genes are given only for firm matches. Some rows have no size entry. The others give once, few or many, or a class for an expanded clone.

>TRBV18|-|few|TRBJ1-4
TGTGCCAGCTCACACTCGCTACAGGGTACGGCTAATGAAAAACTGTTTTTT
CASSHSLQGTANEKLFF
>TRBV20-1|-|few|TRBJ1-2
TGCAGTGTCAGCGGGCAGGGAACCTATGGCTACACCTTC
CSVSGQGTYGYTF
>TRBV4-3|TRBD1|-|TRBJ1-4
TGCGCCAGCAGCCAAGACAGACAGGGGGCTCATGAAAAACTGTTTTTT
CASSQDRQGAHEKLFF
>TRBV5-1|TRBD2|-|TRBJ2-1
TGCGCCAGCAGCTTGACTAGCGGAGGGTTCCATGAGCAGTTCTTC
CASSLTSGGFHEQFF
>TRBV6-5|-|few|TRBJ1-5
TGTGCCAGCAGTTACTCGGGGTTGGGCAATCAGCCCCAGCATTTT
CASSYSGLGNQPQHF
>TRBV5-1|-|many|TRBJ2-5
TGCGCCAGCAGCACGGTAGGGGAAGAGACCCAGTACTTC
CASSTVGEETQYF
>TRBV12-3/TRBV12-4|TRBD2|-|TRBJ2-2
TGTGCCAACAGTTTTGGACTAGCGGCCGGGGAGCTGTTTTTT
CANSFGLAAGELFF
>TRBV5-1|-|-|TRBJ1-1
TGCGCCAGCAGCTCGGCTCCGGTGCCGGACACTGAAGCTTTCTTT
CASSSAPVPDTEAFF
>TRBV6-5|-|-|TRBJ1-4
TGTGCCAGCAGTTTAAATCTTGCAACTAATGAAAAACTGTTTTTT
CASSLNLATNEKLFF
>TRBV20-1|-|-|TRBJ1-1
TGCAGTGCTGACCCGAGACAGGAGGCTGAAGCTTTCTTT
CSADPRQEAEAFF
>TRBV7-2|-|-|TRBJ1-2
TGTGCCAGCAGCTTGTCATTAAATGGGGGGGCTAATGGCTACACCTTC
CASSLSLNGGANGYTF
>TRBV5-1|-|-|TRBJ1-1
TGCGCCAGCAGCTTGGGGGAGGAGGCTGGAGCTTTCTTT
CASSLGEEAGAFF
>TRBV6-5|-|many|TRBJ2-5
TGTGCCAGCAGTTACGGAAGGGGTGGGGAGACCCAGTACTTC
CASSYGRGGETQYF
>TRBV28|TRBD1|-|TRBJ1-1
TGTGCCAGCACCGTGACAGGGTCGGGCACTGAAGCTTTCTTT
CASTVTGSGTEAFF
>TRBV21-1|-|-|TRBJ2-2
TGTGCCAGCAGCGCCAACAGGGGGAACACCGGGGAGCTGTTTTTT
CASSANRGNTGELFF
>TRBV12-3/TRBV12-4|-|few|TRBJ2-2
TGTGCCAGCAGCCCGGGGGCGGCCGGGGAGCTGTTTTTT
CASSPGAAGELFF
>TRBV12-3/TRBV12-4|-|-|TRBJ1-1
TGTGCCAGCAGTTTTGAGTCGCGCACTGAAGCTTTCTTT
CASSFESRTEAFF
>TRBV6-2/TRBV6-3|TRBD1|-|TRBJ1-5
TGTGCCAGCAGTTTCCCGACCGGGACAGGGTACAATCAGCCCCAGCATTTT
CASSFPTGTGYNQPQHF
>TRBV5-1|-|-|TRBJ2-3
TGCGCCAGCAGCTTGAGGGGATTAAGGGATACGCAGTATTTT
CASSLRGLRDTQYF
>TRBV7-2|-|-|TRBJ1-5
TGTGCCAGCAGCTTAGGGGGCAAGCCCCAGCATTTT
CASSLGGKPQHF
>TRBV7-2|-|-|TRBJ2-5
TGTGCCAGCAGCTTAGGCACGGGGGCGATATTTCAAGAGACCCAGTACTTC
CASSLGTGAIFQETQYF
>TRBV9|-|few|TRBJ2-1
TGTGCCAGCAGTCACGCGGACAATGAGCAGTTCTTC
CASSHADNEQFF
>TRBV20-1|TRBD1|-|TRBJ2-1
TGCAGTGCTACTCGGACAGGGGGGGAGCAGTTCTTC
CSATRTGGEQFF
>TRBV18|-|-|TRBJ2-1
TGTGCCAGCTCACCGACCAGGGGATCCTACGAGCAGTTCTTC
CASSPTRGSYEQFF
>TRBV7-2|-|-|TRBJ2-3
TGTGCCAGCAGCTTAACGGGACCCCGTGGGCAGTATTTT
CASSLTGPRGQYF
>TRBV14|TRBD1|-|TRBJ2-2
TGTGCCAGCAGCCAGGGACAGAGCGACACCGGGGAGCTGTTTTTT
CASSQGQSDTGELFF
>TRBV5-1|-|-|TRBJ1-2
TGCGCCAGCAGCTTGAGGTCCAGAACGGGCTACACCTTC
CASSLRSRTGYTF
>TRBV3-1|-|-|TRBJ1-1
TGTGCCAGCAGTCAAGATCGGCCGGGAAACACTGAAGCTTTCTTT
CASSQDRPGNTEAFF
>TRBV12-3/TRBV12-4|-|many|TRBJ2-1
TGTGCCAGCAGCGCGGACGGGCCGGTTAATGAGCAGTTCTTC
CASSADGPVNEQFF
>TRBV5-1|-|-|TRBJ1-1
TGCGCCAGCAGCCCGAGTCAGCTGAACACTGAAGCTTTCTTT
CASSPSQLNTEAFF
>TRBV6-2/TRBV6-3|-|-|TRBJ2-5
TGTGCCAGCAGTTACCTCAGGGGTGGTCAAGAGACCCAGTACTTC
CASSYLRGGQETQYF
>TRBV13|-|-|TRBJ2-4
TGTGCCAGCAGCTTAAGTCCAACGTGGGCAGCAAACATTCAGTACTTC
CASSLSPTWAANIQYF
>TRBV12-3/TRBV12-4|TRBD1|-|TRBJ1-1
TGTGCCAGCACCGTACAGGGGGCGTACGCTGAAGCTTTCTTT
CASTVQGAYAEAFF
>TRBV5-1|TRBD1|few|TRBJ1-6
TGCGCCAGCAGCCTGGGACAGAGAAGCTCCTATAATTCACCCCTCCACTTT
CASSLGQRSSYNSPLHF
>TRBV20-1|-|-|TRBJ1-2
TGCAGTGCTAGAGGTCCAGGGAGCTACACCTTC
CSARGPGSYTF
>TRBV6-6|TRBD1|-|TRBJ1-2
TGTGCCAGCAGTTATCAAATAAGGGGACAGGGGGATGGCTACACCTTC
CASSYQIRGQGDGYTF
>TRBV14|-|-|TRBJ2-2
TGTGCCAGCAGCGTTAGCGTTCGCGGGGAGCTGTTTTTT
CASSVSVRGELFF
>TRBV5-6|-|-|TRBJ2-1
TGTGCCAGCAGCCTGACCATGGGCTCCTACAATGGGCAGTTCTTC
CASSLTMGSYNGQFF
>TRBV7-9|-|-|TRBJ2-1
TGTGCCAGCAGTTCCGTAGGGACGGTCGACAATGAGCAGTTCTTC
CASSSVGTVDNEQFF
>TRBV4-3|-|few|TRBJ1-4
TGCGCCAGCAGCCCCGTCGGGGGGCTTGGGAATGAAAAACTGTTTTTT
CASSPVGGLGNEKLFF
>TRBV7-9|-|-|TRBJ2-1
TGTGCCAGCAGCTTGTCCAAAGAGACCCAGTTCTTC
CASSLSKETQFF
>TRBV7-3|-|few|TRBJ1-1
TGTGCCAGCAGCCCGAACCGGGTAGGGGACACCCAAGCTTTCTTT
CASSPNRVGDTQAFF
>TRBV30|-|-|TRBJ1-2
TGTGCCTGGAAAATCACCCTTAGTCTGGGCTACACCTTC
CAWKITLSLGYTF
>TRBV6-5|-|many|TRBJ1-4
TGTGCCAGCAGTTACTCGCAGGAGGAAAAACTGTTTTTT
CASSYSQEEKLFF
>TRBV12-3/TRBV12-4|-|-|TRBJ2-5
TGTGCCAGCGGTCCCCCCAACGAGCGGTGGGATCGGGAGCAGTACTTC
CASGPPNERWDREQYF